Below, 20 T cell receptor beta chains from the same sample are listed, as sequenced in a study of blood T cells in healthy people across ages. PCR was performed a second time for 7 to 11 cycles using a sample-barcoded 5' primer and a J-beta primer mix. TCRdb used MiXCR to reprocess the 5' RACE reads, holding one entry per CDR3 protein. The sample yields roughly 1,500,000 distinct CDR3 sequences, 42% seen once. Sample: blood. The origin of the receptors is a young woman in good health.

This clonotype was counted between two and nine times. The chain has TRBV7-2 and TRBJ1-6; D perhaps matches TRBD1 (5 bases). Looked up from germline, CDR1 is SGHTA and CDR2 is FQGNSA. Trimming removed 5 bases at V and 6 bases at J, with 14 bases between. The CDR3 is made up of 15 amino acids. The CDR3 bases are TGTGCCAGCAGCGTTACAGGCACCACTAATTCACCCCTCCACTTT. It is translated as CASSVTGTTNSPLHF.

This sequence joins TRBV11-2 and TRBJ2-1; TRBD2 matches 12 bases. Germline values: CDR1 SGHAT, CDR2 FQNNGV. The CDR3 spans 21 residues. V lost 8 bases, J lost 0 bases, and 20 bases stayed unmatched. CDR3 sequence (DNA): TGTGCCAGCGGCAGACTAGCGGGGGCCTCATTAAAACCGAGCTCCTACAATGAGCAGTTCTTC. This translates into CASGRLAGASLKPSSYNEQFF.

The chain is built from TRBV20-1 and TRBJ2-5, with TRBD1 matching 9 bases. V gave up 2 bases and J gave up 0 bases; unmatched junction bases: 7. Per the germline V gene, CDR1 is DFQATT and CDR2 is SNEGSKA (reference sequence). CDR3 length: 16 amino acids. Here the CDR3 DNA reads TGCAGTGCTAGATCCCGGGACAGGGTGTACCAAGAGACCCAGTACTTC. It is translated as CSARSRDRVYQETQYF.

This clonotype was observed at least ten times. The rearrangement joins TRBV29-1 to TRBJ2-3, with D maybe TRBD2 (6 bases). The CDR3 length is 12 residues. Trimming shortened V by 2 bases and J by 4 bases, and 7 bases separated the two germline ends. Germline V gives CDR1 SQVTM, CDR2 ANQGSEA. The CDR3 DNA is TGCAGCGTTGAATCGGGGGCAGATACGCAGTATTTT. Residues: CSVESGADTQYF.

This clonotype was seen a handful of times. The chain recombines TRBV3-1 with TRBJ2-4; D is unresolved. Germline V gene data show CDR1 as LGHDT and CDR2 as YNNKEL (reference sequence). CDR3 size: 14 residues. Trimming shortened V by 2 bases and J by 0 bases, and 5 bases separated the two germline ends. In DNA, the CDR3 is TGTGCCAGCAGCCAATTGAAAGCCAAAAACATTCAGTACTTC. It codes for CASSQLKAKNIQYF.

This sequence joins TRBV3-1 and TRBJ2-1, with a possible D match to TRBD1 (5 bases). The germline gives CDR1 LGHDT, CDR2 YNNKEL (reference sequence). V lost 3 bases and J lost 0, with 15 bases in between. This CDR3 is 17 amino acids long. The CDR3 sequence is CASSQTERYHSYNEQFF. In nucleotides, the CDR3 is TGTGCCAGCAGCCAGACAGAAAGGTACCACTCCTACAATGAGCAGTTCTTC.

The chain combines TRBV6-1 with TRBJ1-6; D unresolved. The germline V gene encodes CDR1 MNHNS and CDR2 SASEGT. CDR3 length: 14 residues. The V end was cut by 5 bases, the J end by 7 bases, with 12 bases between. In DNA form, the CDR3 reads TGTGCCAGCAGTTCTCTGGTAGAGAATTCACCCCTCCACTTT. It translates to CASSSLVENSPLHF.

The sample holds a few counts of this clonotype. The CDR3, as DNA: TGTGCCAGCAGTCCAAGGTGGGGGCAAGAGACCCAGTACTTC. Amino acids: CASSPRWGQETQYF. The J gene is TRBJ2-5, the V gene TRBV11-1; perhaps D is TRBD1 or TRBD2 (5 bases each). The CDR3 length is 14 residues. V dropped 6 bases and J dropped 2 bases, with 13 bases sitting between them. The germline V gene has CDR1 SGHAT and CDR2 FQDESV (reference sequence). Based on the CDR3 plus reference TRBV11-1 and TRBJ2-5, the full variable domain is EAEVAQSPRYKITEKSQAVAFWCDPISGHATLYWYRQILGQGPELLVQFQDESVVDDSQLPKDRFSAERLKGVDSTLKIQPAELGDSAMYLCASSPRWGQETQYFGPGTRLLVL.

The V gene is TRBV11-2, the J gene TRBJ2-7; 7 bases align to TRBD2. The J call could be wrong; TRBJ2-5 is a better fit for the DNA end. This CDR3 is built from 13 residues. CDR1 is SGHAT and CDR2 is FQNNGV in the germline V gene. CDR3 sequence (DNA): TGTGCCAGCAGCCCCCTCGAGCGGGGGACCCAGTACTTC. Translated: CASSPLERGTQYF.

This clonotype has just a few counts. Here the CDR3 DNA reads TGTGCCAGCAGCCAAGTACAGGGGAAGGCAGATACGCAGTATTTT. This translates into CASSQVQGKADTQYF. The chain combines TRBV3-1 with TRBJ2-3; 7 nucleotides match TRBD1. CDR1 and CDR2 (germline): LGHDT, YNNKEL (reference sequence). V lost 1 base to trimming and J lost 4 bases; unmatched junction nucleotides: 5. This CDR3 has 15 amino acids.

The gene calls are TRBV6-2 or TRBV6-3 and TRBJ2-1, with 11 bases lining up with TRBD2. This CDR3 comprises 15 residues. Germline trimming cut 4 bases from V and 9 bases from J; bases unmatched to any gene: 8. The germline CDR1 and CDR2 sequences are MNHEY and SVGEGT. CDR3 DNA: TGTGCCAGCAGTTCGTTTAGCGGGGGGGCCGGTGAGCAGTTCTTC. This sequence encodes CASSSFSGGAGEQFF.

The chain combines TRBV5-1 with TRBJ1-4; possible D gene TRBD1, 5 bases. This CDR3 comprises 13 residues. Germline lookup yields CDR1 SGHRS and CDR2 YFSETQ. V was cut by 1 base and J by 8 bases, with 9 bases left in between. CDR3 sequence (DNA): TGCGCCAGCAGCTTGCCGGGGGAAGAAAAACTGTTTTTT. It specifies CASSLPGEEKLFF. Based on the CDR3 plus reference TRBV5-1 and TRBJ1-4, the full variable domain is KAGVTQTPRYLIKTRGQQVTLSCSPISGHRSVSWYQQTPGQGLQFLFEYFSETQRNKGNFPGRFSGRQFSNSRSEMNVSTLELGDSALYLCASSLPGEEKLFFGSGTQLSVL.

For the CDR3, the DNA is TGTGCCAGCAGCGACGAGACAGGGGGCGATCCCTACGAGCAGTACTTC. The encoded protein is CASSDETGGDPYEQYF. The chain employs TRBV6-4 and TRBJ2-7; 10 bases fit TRBD1. V lost 6 bases to trimming and J lost 2 bases; unmatched junction nucleotides: 10. Germline CDR1 MRHNA, CDR2 SNTAGT. This CDR3 spans 16 amino acids.

This clonotype was seen a few times. The V call is TRBV29-1, the J call TRBJ1-4; no firm D call. Germline CDR1 reads SQVTM; CDR2 reads ANQGSEA. V was clipped by 5 bases and J by 7 bases, with 14 bases between them. CDR3 length: 13 residues. The CDR3 DNA follows: TGCAGCGTTAGTGGGAAGGCGGTTGAAAAACTGTTTTTT. It codes for CSVSGKAVEKLFF.

This clonotype showed up just a few times. V gene TRBV20-1 combines with J gene TRBJ2-7, with D perhaps matching TRBD1 or TRBD2 (5 bases each). This CDR3 region has 13 residues. V was clipped by 3 bases and J by 3 bases, with 12 bases between them. Looked up from germline, CDR1 is DFQATT and CDR2 is SNEGSKA (reference sequence). CDR3 bases: TGCAGTGCTAGCGGGACCGCGAACTACGAGCAGTACTTC. It codes for CSASGTANYEQYF.

The chain is built from TRBV18 and TRBJ1-6; D is ambiguous. The CDR3 sequence is 15 residues long. Germline V gene data show CDR1 as KGHSH and CDR2 as LQKENI. The ends were cut back, 6 bases at V and 7 bases at J, with 16 bases in the middle. The CDR3 DNA sequence: TGTGCCAGCTCCCCCCCGGGTGTTATAAATTCACCCCTCCACTTT. Translating it yields CASSPPGVINSPLHF.

This clonotype was detected a few times. This chain uses TRBV7-9 with TRBJ1-6; tentative D call: TRBD1 (5 bases). CDR3 length: 11 amino acids. CDR1 and CDR2 (germline): SEHNR, FQNEAQ (reference sequence). This CDR3 is CAVLGGSPLHF. In DNA, the CDR3 is TGTGCTGTTCTTGGGGGATCACCCCTCCACTTT.

J is TRBJ2-7 and V is TRBV7-3, with 7 bases identical to TRBD1. Trimming at V came to 4 bases and at J to 4 bases, leaving 7 bases not matched to a gene. This CDR3 spans 14 amino acids. Per germline, CDR1 SGHTA and CDR2 FQGTGA. CDR3 sequence reads: CASSSSTGWYEQYF. Written as DNA, the CDR3 is TGTGCCAGCAGCTCCTCGACAGGGTGGTACGAGCAGTACTTC. Based on the CDR3 plus reference TRBV7-3 and TRBJ2-7, the full variable domain is GAGVSQTPSNKVTEKGKYVELRCDPISGHTALYWYRQSLGQGPEFLIYFQGTGAADDSGLPNDRFFAVRPEGSVSTLKIQRTERGDSAVYLCASSSSTGWYEQYFGPGTRLTVT.

The table lists this clonotype with many counts. The chain links TRBV2 to TRBJ1-2, with a weak D call TRBD1 (5 bases). Per the germline V gene, CDR1 is SNHLY and CDR2 is FYNNEI. The CDR3 is 14 amino acids. V was pared by 2 bases and J by 3 bases, with 10 bases between. CDR3 coding DNA: TGTGCCAGCAGTGAACCCGCAGGGTACTATGGCTACACCTTC. As protein: CASSEPAGYYGYTF.

In its sample, this clonotype was seen a few times. This sequence joins TRBV20-1 and TRBJ2-7; TRBD1 matches at 9 bases. The CDR3 length is 14 residues. The V and J ends lost 3 bases and 0 bases, in that order; junction bases with no gene match: 3. CDR1 is DFQATT and CDR2 is SNEGSKA in the germline V gene (reference sequence). The CDR3 is CSASRQGGSYEQYF. The CDR3 DNA sequence: TGCAGTGCTAGTCGACAGGGGGGCTCCTACGAGCAGTACTTC.